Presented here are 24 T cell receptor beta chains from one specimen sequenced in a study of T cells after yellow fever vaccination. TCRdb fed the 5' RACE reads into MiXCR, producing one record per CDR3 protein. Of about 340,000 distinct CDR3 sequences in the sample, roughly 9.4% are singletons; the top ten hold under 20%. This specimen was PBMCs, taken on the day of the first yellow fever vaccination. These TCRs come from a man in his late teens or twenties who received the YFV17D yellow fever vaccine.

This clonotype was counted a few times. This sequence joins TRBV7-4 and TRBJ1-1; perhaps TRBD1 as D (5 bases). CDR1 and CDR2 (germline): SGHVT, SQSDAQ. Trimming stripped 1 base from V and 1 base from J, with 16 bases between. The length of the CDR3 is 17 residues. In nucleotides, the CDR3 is TGTGCCAGCAGCTTAGTCTCCGGGGGATTAGGGAACACTGAAGCTTTCTTT. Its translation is CASSLVSGGLGNTEAFF.

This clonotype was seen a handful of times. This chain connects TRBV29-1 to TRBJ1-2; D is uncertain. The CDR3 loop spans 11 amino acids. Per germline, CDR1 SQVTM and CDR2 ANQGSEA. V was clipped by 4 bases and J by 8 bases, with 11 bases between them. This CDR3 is CSVALTGGYTF. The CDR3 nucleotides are TGCAGCGTTGCATTGACCGGCGGCTACACCTTC.

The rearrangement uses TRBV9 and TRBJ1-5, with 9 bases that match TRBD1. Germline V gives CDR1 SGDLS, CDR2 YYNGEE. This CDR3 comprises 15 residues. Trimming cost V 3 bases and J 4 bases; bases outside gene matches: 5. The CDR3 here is CASSGGTGRNQPQHF. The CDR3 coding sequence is TGTGCCAGCAGCGGGGGGACAGGGCGAAATCAGCCCCAGCATTTT.

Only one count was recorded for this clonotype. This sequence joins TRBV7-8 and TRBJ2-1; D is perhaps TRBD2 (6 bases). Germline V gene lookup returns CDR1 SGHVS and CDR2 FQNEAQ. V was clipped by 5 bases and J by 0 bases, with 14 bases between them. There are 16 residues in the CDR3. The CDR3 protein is CASSRLGGSSYNEQFF. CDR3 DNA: TGTGCCAGCAGCAGACTAGGAGGCAGCTCCTACAATGAGCAGTTCTTC.

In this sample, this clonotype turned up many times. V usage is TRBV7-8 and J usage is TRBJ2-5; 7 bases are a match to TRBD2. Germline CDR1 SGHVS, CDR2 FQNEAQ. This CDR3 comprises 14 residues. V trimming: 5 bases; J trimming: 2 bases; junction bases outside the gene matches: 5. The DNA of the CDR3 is TGTGCCAGCAGCCCTTTTAGCGGGCAAGAGACCCAGTACTTC. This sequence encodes CASSPFSGQETQYF.

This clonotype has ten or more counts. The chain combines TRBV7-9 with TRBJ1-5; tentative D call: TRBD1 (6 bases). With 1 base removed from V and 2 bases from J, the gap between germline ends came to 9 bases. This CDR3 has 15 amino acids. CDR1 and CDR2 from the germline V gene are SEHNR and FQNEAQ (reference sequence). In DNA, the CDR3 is TGTGCCAGCAGCTTAGGCAGGGGCGGCAATCAGCCCCAGCATTTT. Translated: CASSLGRGGNQPQHF.

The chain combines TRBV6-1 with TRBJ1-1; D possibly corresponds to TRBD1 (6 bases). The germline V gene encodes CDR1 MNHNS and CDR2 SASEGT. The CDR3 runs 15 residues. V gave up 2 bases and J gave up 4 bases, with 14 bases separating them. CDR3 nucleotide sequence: TGTGCCAGCAGTGAATCCGGGACACTGCCCACTGAAGCTTTCTTT. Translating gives CASSESGTLPTEAFF.

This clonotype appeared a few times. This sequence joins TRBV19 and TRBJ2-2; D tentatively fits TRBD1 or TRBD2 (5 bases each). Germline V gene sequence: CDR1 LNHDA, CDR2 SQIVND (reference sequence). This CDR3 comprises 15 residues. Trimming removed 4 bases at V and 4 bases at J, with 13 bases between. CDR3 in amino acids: CASSRVGDLTGELFF. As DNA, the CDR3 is TGTGCCAGTAGTAGGGTCGGGGACCTCACCGGGGAGCTGTTTTTT.

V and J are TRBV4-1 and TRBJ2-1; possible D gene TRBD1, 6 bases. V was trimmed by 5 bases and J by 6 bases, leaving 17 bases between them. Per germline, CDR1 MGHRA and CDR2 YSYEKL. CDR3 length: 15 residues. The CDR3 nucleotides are TGCGCCAGCAGCGCAGGGACCTCCAGGGGCAATGAGCAGTTCTTC. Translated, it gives CASSAGTSRGNEQFF.

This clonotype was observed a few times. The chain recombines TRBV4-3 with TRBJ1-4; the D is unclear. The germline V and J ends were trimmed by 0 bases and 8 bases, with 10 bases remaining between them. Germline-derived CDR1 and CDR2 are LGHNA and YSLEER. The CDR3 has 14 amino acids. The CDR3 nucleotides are TGCGCCAGCAGCCAAGACAGGATTTGGGAAAAACTGTTTTTT. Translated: CASSQDRIWEKLFF.

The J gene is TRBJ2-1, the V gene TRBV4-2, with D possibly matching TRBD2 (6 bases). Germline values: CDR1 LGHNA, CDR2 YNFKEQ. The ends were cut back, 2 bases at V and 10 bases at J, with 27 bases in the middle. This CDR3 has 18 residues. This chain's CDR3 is CASSQLPGAGGSSEEQFF. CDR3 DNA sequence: TGTGCCAGCAGCCAACTACCCGGGGCAGGAGGGTCCTCGGAGGAGCAGTTCTTC.

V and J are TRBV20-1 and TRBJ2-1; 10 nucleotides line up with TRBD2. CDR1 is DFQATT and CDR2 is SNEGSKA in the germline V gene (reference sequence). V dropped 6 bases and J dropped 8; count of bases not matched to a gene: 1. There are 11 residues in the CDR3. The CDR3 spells CSASGRDEQFF. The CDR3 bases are TGCAGTGCCAGCGGGAGGGATGAGCAGTTCTTC.

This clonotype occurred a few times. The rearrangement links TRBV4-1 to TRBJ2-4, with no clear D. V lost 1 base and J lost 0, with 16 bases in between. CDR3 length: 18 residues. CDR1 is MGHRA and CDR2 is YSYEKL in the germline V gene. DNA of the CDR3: TGCGCCAGCAGCCAAGGCCGGACGCAACCCCTAGCCAAAAACATTCAGTACTTC. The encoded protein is CASSQGRTQPLAKNIQYF.

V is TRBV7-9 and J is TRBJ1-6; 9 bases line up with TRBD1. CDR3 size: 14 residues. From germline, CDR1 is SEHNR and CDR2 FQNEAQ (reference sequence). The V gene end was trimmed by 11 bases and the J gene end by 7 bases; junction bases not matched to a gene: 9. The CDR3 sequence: CAGTGTGQNSPLHF. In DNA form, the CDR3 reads TGTGCCGGTACCGGGACAGGGCAAAATTCACCCCTCCACTTT.

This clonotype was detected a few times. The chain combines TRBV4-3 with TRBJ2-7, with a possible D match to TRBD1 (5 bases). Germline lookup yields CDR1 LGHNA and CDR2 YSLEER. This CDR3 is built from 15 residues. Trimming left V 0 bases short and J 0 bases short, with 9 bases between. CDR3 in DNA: TGCGCCAGCAGCCAAGAGGGGCCGCCCTCCTACGAGCAGTACTTC. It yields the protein CASSQEGPPSYEQYF.

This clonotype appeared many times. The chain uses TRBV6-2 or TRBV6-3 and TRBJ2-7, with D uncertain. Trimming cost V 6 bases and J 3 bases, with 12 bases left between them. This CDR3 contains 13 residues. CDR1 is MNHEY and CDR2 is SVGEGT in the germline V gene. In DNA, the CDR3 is TGTGCCAGCAGCTCCCAGGTTGGCTACGAGCAGTACTTC. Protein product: CASSSQVGYEQYF.

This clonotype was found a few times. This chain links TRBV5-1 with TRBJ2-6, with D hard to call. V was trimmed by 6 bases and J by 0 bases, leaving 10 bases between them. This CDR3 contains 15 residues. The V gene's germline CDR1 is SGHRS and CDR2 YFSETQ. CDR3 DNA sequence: TGCGCCAGCACCCCCGACACCTCTGGGGCCAACGTCCTGACTTTC. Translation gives CASTPDTSGANVLTF. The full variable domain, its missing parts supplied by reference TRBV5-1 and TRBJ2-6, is KAGVTQTPRYLIKTRGQQVTLSCSPISGHRSVSWYQQTPGQGLQFLFEYFSETQRNKGNFPGRFSGRQFSNSRSEMNVSTLELGDSALYLCASTPDTSGANVLTFGAGSRLTVL.

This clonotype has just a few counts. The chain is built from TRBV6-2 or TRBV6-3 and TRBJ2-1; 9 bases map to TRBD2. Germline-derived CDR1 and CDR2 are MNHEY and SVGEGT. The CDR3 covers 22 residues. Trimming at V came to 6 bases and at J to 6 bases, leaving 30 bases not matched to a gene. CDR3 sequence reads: CASRGTGAVFQRGALVGNEQFF. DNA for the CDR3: TGTGCCAGCAGGGGTACGGGGGCGGTTTTCCAGCGGGGGGCCCTTGTAGGCAATGAGCAGTTCTTC.

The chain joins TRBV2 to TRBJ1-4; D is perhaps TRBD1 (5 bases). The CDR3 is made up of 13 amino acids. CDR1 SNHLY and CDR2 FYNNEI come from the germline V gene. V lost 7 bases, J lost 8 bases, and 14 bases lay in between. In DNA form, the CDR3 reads TGTGCCAGCACCCGTCAGGGTGGAGAAAAACTGTTTTTT. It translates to CASTRQGGEKLFF.

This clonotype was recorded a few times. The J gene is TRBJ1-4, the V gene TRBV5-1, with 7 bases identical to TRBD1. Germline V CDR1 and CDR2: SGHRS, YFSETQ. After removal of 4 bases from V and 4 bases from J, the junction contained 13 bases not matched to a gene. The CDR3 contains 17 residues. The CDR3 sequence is CASSGPSSGTVNEKLFF. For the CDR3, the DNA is TGCGCCAGCAGCGGACCCTCTTCCGGGACAGTTAATGAAAAACTGTTTTTT.

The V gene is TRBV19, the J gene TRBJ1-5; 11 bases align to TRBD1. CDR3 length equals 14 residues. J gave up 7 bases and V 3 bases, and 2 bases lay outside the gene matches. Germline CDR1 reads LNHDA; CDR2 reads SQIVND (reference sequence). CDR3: CASSMGQGVQPQHF. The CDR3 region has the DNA TGTGCCAGTAGTATGGGACAGGGGGTACAGCCCCAGCATTTT.

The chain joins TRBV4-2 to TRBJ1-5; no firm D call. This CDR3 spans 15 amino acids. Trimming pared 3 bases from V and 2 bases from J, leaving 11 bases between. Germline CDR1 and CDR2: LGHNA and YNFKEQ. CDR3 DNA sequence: TGTGCCAGCAGCCAGAGGATGTCGGGCAATCAGCCCCAGCATTTT. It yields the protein CASSQRMSGNQPQHF.

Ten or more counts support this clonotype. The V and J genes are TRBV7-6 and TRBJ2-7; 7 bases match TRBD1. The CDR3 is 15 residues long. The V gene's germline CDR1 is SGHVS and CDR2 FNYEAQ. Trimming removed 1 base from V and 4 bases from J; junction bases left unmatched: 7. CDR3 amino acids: CASSLEQGVRYEQYF. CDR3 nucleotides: TGTGCCAGCAGCTTAGAGCAGGGGGTGAGGTACGAGCAGTACTTC. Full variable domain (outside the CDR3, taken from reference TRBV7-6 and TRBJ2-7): GAGVSQSPRYKVTKRGQDVALRCDPISGHVSLYWYRQALGQGPEFLTYFNYEAQQDKSGLPNDRFSAERPEGSISTLTIQRTEQRDSAMYRCASSLEQGVRYEQYFGPGTRLTVT.

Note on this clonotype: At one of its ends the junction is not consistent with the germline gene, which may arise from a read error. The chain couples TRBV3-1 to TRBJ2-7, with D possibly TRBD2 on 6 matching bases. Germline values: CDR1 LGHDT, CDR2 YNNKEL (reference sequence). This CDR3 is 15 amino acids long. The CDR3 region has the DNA TGTGCCACCAGCCAAGGAGTGGAGGGTCTCTACGAGCAGTACTTC. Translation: CATSQGVEGLYEQYF.